This record covers a single T cell receptor (beta chain). These data come from a study of Ad26.COV2.S vaccination and SARS-CoV-2 variants. For the study at large: Once, or twice with 56 days between doses, Ad26.COV2.S was given intramuscularly.

TCRdb's copy holds only in-frame clones and misses some; the assay was immunoSEQ multiplex PCR. The sample has 300,000 to 400,000 clones, roughly 81% seen once; the top ten hold 2.5% to 3.5%. Treatment: around 19 received Ad26.COV2.S at low or high dose, single or two shots; roughly 5 received placebo; per-sample allocation not given. Sampling was done on day 63 after the first vaccine or placebo injection. Germline lookup yields CDR1 MDHEN and CDR2 SYDVKM. Trimming removed 6 bases at V and 7 bases at J, with 18 bases between. This CDR3 is built from 15 residues. J is TRBJ1-4 and V is TRBV28; D remains unclear. The sample was peripheral blood, taken in a trial of Ad26.COV2.S vaccine versus placebo. The origin of this receptor is a person between 18 and 65 years old who received the Ad26.COV2.S COVID-19 vaccine or a placebo. The CDR3 here is CASSHRRDMGEKLFF. The CDR3 DNA is TGTGCCAGCAGCCACCGACGGGATATGGGTGAAAAACTGTTTTTT.